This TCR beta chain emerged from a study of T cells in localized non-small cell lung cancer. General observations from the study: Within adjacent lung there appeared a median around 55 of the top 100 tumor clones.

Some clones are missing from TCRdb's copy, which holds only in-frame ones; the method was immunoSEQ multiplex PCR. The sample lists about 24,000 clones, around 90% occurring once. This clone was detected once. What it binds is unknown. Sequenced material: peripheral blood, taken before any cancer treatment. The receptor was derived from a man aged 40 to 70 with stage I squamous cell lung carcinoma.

The CDR3 region has the DNA TGTGCCAGCAGCACTAGCGGTAGCGTAGGGCAAGAGACCCAGTACTTC. Its translation is CASSTSGSVGQETQYF. The V gene is TRBV9, the J gene TRBJ2-5; the match to TRBD2 covers 8 bases. With 4 bases clipped from V and 2 bases from J, the junction kept 10 bases outside the gene matches. This CDR3 spans 16 amino acids. Germline CDR1 SGDLS, CDR2 YYNGEE.